This T cell receptor beta chain was obtained from a study of CD8 T cells in Susac syndrome. This CDR3 has 14 amino acids. V shed 10 bases and J shed 5 bases, with 20 bases lying between them. CDR1 is MNHEY and CDR2 is SMNVEV in the germline V gene (reference sequence). Random hexamers served to reverse transcribe about 0.45 to 1 ug RNA. TCRdb independently ran MiXCR on the immunoSEQ multiplex PCR reads; one entry per CDR3 protein. The data show 25,000 to 30,000 distinct CDR3 sequences, 94% seen once. Study-wide results and limits: In its TCR sequencing and HLA analysis, the study acknowledged that the number of individuals was relatively small.

Points on this clonotype: As yet, its antigen is unknown.

The sequence came from a human donor in good health. Sequences were obtained from CD8+ T cells from PBMCs. This chain connects TRBV27 to TRBJ2-5; maybe TRBD1 (6 bases). Here the CDR3 DNA reads TGTGCCACACAAAACACAGGGATGGAGGAGACCCAGTACTTC. Translation: CATQNTGMEETQYF.